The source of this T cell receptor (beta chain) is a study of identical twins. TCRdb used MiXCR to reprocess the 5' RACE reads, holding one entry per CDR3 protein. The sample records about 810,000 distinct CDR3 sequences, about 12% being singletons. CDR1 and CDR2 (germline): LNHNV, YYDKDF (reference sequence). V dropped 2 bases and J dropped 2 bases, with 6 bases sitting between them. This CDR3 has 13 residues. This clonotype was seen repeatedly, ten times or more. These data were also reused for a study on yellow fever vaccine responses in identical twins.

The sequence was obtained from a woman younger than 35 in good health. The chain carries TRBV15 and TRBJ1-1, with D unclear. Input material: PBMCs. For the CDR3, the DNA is TGTGCCACCAGCAGACCTAGTAACACTGAAGCTTTCTTT. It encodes CATSRPSNTEAFF.